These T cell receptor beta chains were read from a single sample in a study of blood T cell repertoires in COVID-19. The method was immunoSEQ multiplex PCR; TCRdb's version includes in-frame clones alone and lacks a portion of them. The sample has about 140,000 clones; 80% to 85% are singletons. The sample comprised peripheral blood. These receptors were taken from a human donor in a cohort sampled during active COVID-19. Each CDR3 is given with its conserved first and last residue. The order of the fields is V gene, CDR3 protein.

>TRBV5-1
CASSLLGQGSEKLFF
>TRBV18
CASSPQKTEPYGYTF
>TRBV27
CASSLRGPLTYEQYF
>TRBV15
CATSRGLGGGYTF
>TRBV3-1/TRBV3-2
CASSLQGASGANVLTF
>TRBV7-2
CASSLRQGNEQYF
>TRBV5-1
CASSLTGFSTDTQYF
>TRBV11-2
CASSPRNWTSWHGEQYF
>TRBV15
CATSDTYQPQHF
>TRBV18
CASSPQGIEETQYF
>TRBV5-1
CASSLVRGGDYGYTF